These 13 T cell receptor beta chains were all obtained from the same sample, sequenced in a study of blood T cell repertoires in COVID-19. TCRdb's table, derived via immunoSEQ multiplex PCR, lists solely in-frame clones and lacks some. The sample holds tens of thousands of clones, approximately 88% seen once. The specimen was peripheral blood. The receptors were gathered from a man in his 70s with acute or convalescent COVID-19.

J is TRBJ2-1 and V is TRBV5-4, with TRBD2 as a possible D gene (5 bases). The CDR3 has 15 amino acids. CDR1 SGHNT and CDR2 YYREEE come from the germline V gene (reference sequence). Trimming removed 0 bases at V and 4 bases at J, with 11 bases between. Here the CDR3 DNA reads TGTGCCAGCAGCTTGGCCGGGGTATCTTACAATGAGCAGTTCTTC. This translates into CASSLAGVSYNEQFF.

The rearrangement uses TRBV7-9 and TRBJ1-2; a possible D gene is TRBD1 (6 bases). The CDR3 covers 13 residues. V was clipped by 3 bases and J by 8 bases, with 13 bases between them. CDR1 is SEHNR and CDR2 is FQNEAQ in the germline V gene (reference sequence). The CDR3 DNA reads TGTGCCAGCAGCTTCGGGGGGGCTGACGGCTACACCTTC. Its protein product is CASSFGGADGYTF.

The CDR3 DNA sequence: TGCGCCAGCGCCAGCGGGGGAAGCACAGATACGCAGTATTTT. It is translated as CASASGGSTDTQYF. The V call is TRBV5-1, the J call TRBJ2-3; 8 bases map to TRBD2. Germline values: CDR1 SGHRS, CDR2 YFSETQ. The CDR3 is made up of 14 amino acids. The ends lost 7 bases at V and 0 bases at J; junction bases unmatched: 4.

This sequence joins TRBV7-9 and TRBJ1-1; D is ambiguous. The CDR3 totals 13 residues. Germline CDR1 reads SEHNR; CDR2 reads FQNEAQ (reference sequence). Deletions cut 4 bases from V and 6 bases from J, with 12 bases between. CDR3 amino acids: CASSSGKVAEAFF. DNA for the CDR3: TGTGCCAGCAGCTCGGGAAAGGTCGCTGAAGCTTTCTTT.

This sequence joins TRBV19 and TRBJ1-3; 7 bases fit TRBD1. Trimming cost V 10 bases and J 0 bases; bases outside gene matches: 9. Germline V gene data show CDR1 as LNHDA and CDR2 as SQIVND (reference sequence). The length of the CDR3 is 15 residues. CDR3 DNA sequence: TGTGCCACCTCAGGACAGGCCGACTCTGGAAACACCATATATTTT. This gives the protein CATSGQADSGNTIYF.

This chain connects TRBV11-2 to TRBJ2-1; 7 bases fit TRBD1. The V segment lost 3 bases and the J segment 13 bases; nucleotides outside the gene matches: 9. This CDR3 contains 13 residues. Germline CDR1 SGHAT, CDR2 FQNNGV. The CDR3 DNA follows: TGTGCCAGCAGCTTTCCCGACAGGGATCTTCAGTTCTTC. Encoded protein: CASSFPDRDLQFF.

CDR3 residues: CSVDPGQEKLFF. In DNA form, the CDR3 reads TGCAGCGTTGATCCGGGACAGGAAAAACTGTTTTTT. The V call is TRBV29-1, the J call TRBJ1-4; 7 positions agree with TRBD1. Germline values: CDR1 SQVTM, CDR2 ANQGSEA. The CDR3 is 12 residues long. Trimming cost V 3 bases and J 8 bases; bases outside gene matches: 3.

The chain uses TRBV6-6 and TRBJ2-1; the D gene is possibly TRBD2 (7 bases). The CDR3 has 16 amino acids. Looked up from germline, CDR1 is MNHNY and CDR2 is SVGAGI (reference sequence). Trimming pared 7 bases from V and 4 bases from J, leaving 20 bases between. CDR3 protein: CASTEGQGGGYNEQFF. The CDR3 DNA follows: TGTGCCAGCACCGAGGGCCAGGGAGGGGGTTACAATGAGCAGTTCTTC.

This chain uses TRBV5-6 with TRBJ1-6; 7 nucleotides agree with TRBD1. Germline V CDR1 and CDR2: SGHDT, YYEEEE. The trim removed 4 bases at V and 8 bases at J, leaving 12 bases unmatched. The CDR3 is made up of 16 amino acids. CDR3 coding DNA: TGTGCCAGCAGCGGTGAGACCGGGACAGTTTATTCACCCCTCCACTTT. Amino acid sequence: CASSGETGTVYSPLHF.

V usage is TRBV19 and J usage is TRBJ2-3; TRBD2 might be the D (7 bases). CDR3 length equals 16 residues. Trimming left V 0 bases short and J 5 bases short, with 15 bases between. In germline, CDR1 is LNHDA, CDR2 SQIVND (reference sequence). The CDR3 region has the DNA TGTGCCAGTAGTATAGAAAGGGGGGGGCCTAGAGATACGCAGTATTTT. This sequence encodes CASSIERGGPRDTQYF. The full variable domain, in which reference TRBV19 and TRBJ2-3 provide the parts outside the CDR3, is DGGITQSPKYLFRKEGQNVTLSCEQNLNHDAMYWYRQDPGQGLRLIYYSQIVNDFQKGDIAEGYSVSREKKESFPLTVTSAQKNPTAFYLCASSIERGGPRDTQYFGPGTRLTVL.

The chain links TRBV5-1 to TRBJ2-2; the match to TRBD1 covers 8 bases. The CDR3 contains 15 residues. The trim removed 3 bases at V and 4 bases at J, leaving 5 bases unmatched. CDR1 and CDR2 from the germline V gene are SGHRS and YFSETQ. The CDR3 protein is CASSSGGAGTGELFF. In nucleotides, the CDR3 is TGCGCCAGCAGCTCAGGGGGCGCGGGCACCGGGGAGCTGTTTTTT.

The chain carries TRBV6-6 and TRBJ2-5, with 7 positions matching TRBD2. CDR1 MNHNY and CDR2 SVGAGI come from the germline V gene (reference sequence). This CDR3 region has 18 residues. After removal of 5 bases from V and 3 bases from J, the junction contained 18 bases not matched to a gene. The DNA for the CDR3 is TGTGCCAGCAGTCCCCATAGAAGTCGGAGCGGGGTAAAAGAGACCCAGTACTTC. This gives the protein CASSPHRSRSGVKETQYF.

This chain joins TRBV7-2 and TRBJ2-2; 11 bases map to TRBD1. CDR1 and CDR2 (germline): SGHTA, FQGNSA. The trim removed 3 bases at V and 3 bases at J, leaving 6 bases unmatched. CDR3 length: 17 residues. CDR3 DNA sequence: TGTGCCAGCAGCTTCGGACAGGGGGCGACGGACACCGGGGAGCTGTTTTTT. This encodes CASSFGQGATDTGELFF.